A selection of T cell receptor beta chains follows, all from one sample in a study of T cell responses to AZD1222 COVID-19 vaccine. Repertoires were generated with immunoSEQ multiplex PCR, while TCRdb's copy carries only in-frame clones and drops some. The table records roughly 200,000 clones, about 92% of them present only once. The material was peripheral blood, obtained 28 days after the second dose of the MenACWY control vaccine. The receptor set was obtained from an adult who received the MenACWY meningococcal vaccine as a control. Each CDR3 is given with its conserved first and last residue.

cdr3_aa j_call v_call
CASTWGGRDNSPLHF TRBJ1-6 TRBV6-5
CASIFAGDTGELFF TRBJ2-2 TRBV28
CASSYAGGAYNEQFF TRBJ2-1 TRBV5-4
CASSRTGGAAEAFF TRBJ1-1 TRBV25-1
CASSLLRDRSNSPLHF TRBJ1-6 TRBV11-1
CASSKYRAVRDGYTF TRBJ1-2 TRBV19
CASSLGGDREKLFF TRBJ1-4 TRBV4-3
CASSRLAGIQETQYF TRBJ2-5 TRBV19
CASSMWGQGAGNEQFF TRBJ2-1 TRBV19
CASSESSPGSGGYTF TRBJ1-2 TRBV2
CASSARPGYTEAFF TRBJ1-1 TRBV9
CASSAGTGSNQPQHF TRBJ1-5 TRBV5-1
CATSSITGVTYEQYF TRBJ2-7 TRBV15
CASSIDSSQPQHF TRBJ1-5 TRBV19
CASSPGLAGALPEQFF TRBJ2-1 TRBV3-1/TRBV3-2
CASSQGGAVSMNTEAFF TRBJ1-1 TRBV28
CASSFGLVRSYNEQFF TRBJ2-1 TRBV6-5
CASSPDYRSYNEQFF TRBJ2-1 TRBV6-5
CASSPYGQGAETQYF TRBJ2-5 TRBV28
CASSLVLRTEQETQYF TRBJ2-5 TRBV3-1/TRBV3-2
CASSQQFRAGHGNTIYF TRBJ1-3 TRBV3-1/TRBV3-2
CASSDPGTAPTGELFF TRBJ2-2 TRBV10-1
CASSLLAGEYEQYF TRBJ2-7 TRBV11-3
CASSLGQGRTDTQYF TRBJ2-3 TRBV5-1
CASSGGQGGHQPQHF TRBJ1-5 TRBV19
CASSLATGALYEQYF TRBJ2-7 TRBV5-4
CASSLGQGHEQYF TRBJ2-7 TRBV5-1
CASSLSRSVSYEQYF TRBJ2-7 TRBV27
CSVVGGRAGSYNEQFF TRBJ2-1 TRBV29-1
CASSTYGHTEAFF TRBJ1-1 TRBV19
CASSAGTQYF TRBJ2-5 TRBV2
CAWSRQRDPFF TRBJ2-1 TRBV30
CASSRGPFSYNEQFF TRBJ2-1 TRBV9
CASSEAVRGLSYEQYF TRBJ2-7 TRBV2
CASSELRPAYEQYF TRBJ2-7 TRBV10-2
CASSGRGSSYEQYF TRBJ2-7 TRBV27
CASSPSIGQGKTGSPLHF TRBJ1-6 TRBV18
CASSLRQGYGYTF TRBJ1-2 TRBV7-3
CASSPSHNQPQHF TRBJ1-5 TRBV27